This T cell receptor (beta chain) was sequenced in a study of shared clonotypes between healthy human individuals. CD45RO-negative, CCR7-positively selected cells formed the naive CD8 fraction, excluding terminally differentiated effector memory CD45RA+ cells. The germline V gene encodes CDR1 ENHRY and CDR2 SYGVKD. The CDR3 is 13 amino acids. The V and J ends lost 7 bases and 10 bases respectively, with 17 bases between them. Profiling relied on immunoSEQ multiplex PCR, and the TCRdb table lists in-frame clones only, not all of them. This sample has about 680,000 clones, with roughly nine tenths found just once.

This TCR was sampled from a man aged 25-45 years in good health. The sample was naive CD8+ T cells sorted from blood. The chain recombines TRBV10-3 with TRBJ2-1; D remains ambiguous. CDR3 DNA sequence: TGTGCCATCACCAAACCAGGAGCCGGGGAGCAGTTCTTC. Residues: CAITKPGAGEQFF.